The 29 T cell receptor beta chains given below trace back to one sample, sequenced in a study of blood T cell repertoires in COVID-19. The repertoire was sequenced with immunoSEQ multiplex PCR; TCRdb's copy has only in-frame clones and lacks some. Of roughly 230,000 clones in the sample, about 88% were seen once. The sample consisted of peripheral blood. These receptors all come from a woman aged 40-49 years who had recovered from COVID-19.

The V gene is TRBV6-5, the J gene TRBJ1-6; D remains ambiguous. V lost 6 bases to trimming and J lost 7 bases, with 13 bases between them. The CDR3 is made up of 14 amino acids. The germline V gene has CDR1 MNHEY and CDR2 SVGAGI. CDR3 in DNA: TGTGCCAGCAGGATCTTACAGCAGAATTCACCCCTCCACTTT. Translating gives CASRILQQNSPLHF.

This chain connects TRBV6-5 to TRBJ1-3; 8 bases align to TRBD1. Germline values: CDR1 MNHEY, CDR2 SVGAGI. With V trimmed by 6 bases and J by 3 bases, 7 bases remained unmatched. The CDR3 is 15 residues long. The CDR3 DNA reads as TGTGCCAGCAGAGCAACAGGGGGAAGTGGAAACACCATATATTTT. Its translation: CASRATGGSGNTIYF.

CDR3 DNA sequence: TGCGCCAGCAGCCCGGAGGGAGGGGTGGTAGAGACCCAGTACTTC. The encoded protein is CASSPEGGVVETQYF. The V and J genes are TRBV5-1 and TRBJ2-5, with 7 bases aligning to TRBD2. V dropped 4 bases and J dropped 4; count of bases not matched to a gene: 10. The CDR3 spans 15 residues. Germline CDR1 is SGHRS and CDR2 is YFSETQ.

The rearrangement joins TRBV21-1 to TRBJ1-5; the D call TRBD1 from the table was never checked on the DNA. TRBV21-1 is tagged as a pseudogene. There are 18 residues in the CDR3. CDR3 protein: CASPIIPKGQGSNQPQHF. The CDR3 bases are TGTGCCAGCCCTATAATACCGAAGGGACAGGGTAGCAATCAGCCCCAGCATTTT.

The chain combines TRBV7-7 with TRBJ1-1; no definite D call. Trimming stripped 3 bases from V and 3 bases from J, with 8 bases between. CDR3 size: 13 residues. CDR1 and CDR2 from the germline V gene are SSHAT and FNYEAQ (reference sequence). CDR3 bases: TGTGCCAGCAGCTTGGGCAGGTACACTGAAGCTTTCTTT. Translation gives CASSLGRYTEAFF.

This rearrangement joins TRBV18 to TRBJ2-4, with a tentative D call TRBD1 (5 bases). V lost 2 bases, J lost 0 bases, and 11 bases lay in between. Germline V gene data show CDR1 as KGHSH and CDR2 as LQKENI. The CDR3 contains 16 residues. The CDR3 nucleotides read TGTGCCAGCTCACCAGATGGGGCCCTAGCCAAAAACATTCAGTACTTC. Translation: CASSPDGALAKNIQYF.

The chain couples TRBV29-1 to TRBJ1-2; 10 bases match TRBD1. Trimming removed 6 bases from V and 3 bases from J; junction bases left unmatched: 13. CDR1 is SQVTM, CDR2 ANQGSEA, per germline. CDR3 length: 16 amino acids. CDR3 nucleotide sequence: TGCAGCGTCCCATGGGGGCCCGGACAGGGGGACTATGGCTACACCTTC. It codes for CSVPWGPGQGDYGYTF.

The chain links TRBV19 to TRBJ2-3, with no clear D. The CDR3 extends over 14 amino acids. Germline CDR1 is LNHDA and CDR2 is SQIVND (reference sequence). Trimming left V 3 bases short and J 1 base short, with 8 bases between. The CDR3 here is CASSIGVGTDTQYF. The CDR3 bases are TGTGCCAGTAGTATTGGAGTGGGCACAGATACGCAGTATTTT.

The chain links TRBV5-1 to TRBJ1-1, with 7 bases identical to TRBD1. J gave up 3 bases and V 5 bases, and 7 bases lay outside the gene matches. Per germline, CDR1 SGHRS and CDR2 YFSETQ. The CDR3 is 14 residues long. CDR3 DNA sequence: TGCGCCAGCAGTCAGTTAACAGGGGACACTGAAGCTTTCTTT. Its translation is CASSQLTGDTEAFF.

The rearrangement links TRBV27 to TRBJ2-4; weak D call: TRBD2 (5 bases). V lost 10 bases and J 8 bases, leaving 21 bases between the germline ends. Germline CDR1 reads MNHEY; CDR2 reads SMNVEV (reference sequence). The CDR3 runs to 14 residues. In DNA, the CDR3 is TGTGCCACGCGGTACTCCCACACCGGGGACATTCAGTACTTC. This gives the protein CATRYSHTGDIQYF.

The chain joins TRBV6-5 to TRBJ1-3, with a tentative D call TRBD1 (6 bases). V shed 10 bases and J shed 0 bases, with 16 bases lying between them. CDR1 is MNHEY and CDR2 is SVGAGI in the germline V gene. This CDR3 is built from 15 residues. DNA of the CDR3: TGTGCCACCCGGGACACCTCGAGCTCTGGAAACACCATATATTTT. Translation: CATRDTSSSGNTIYF.

The chain carries TRBV11-2 and TRBJ1-2; a possible D gene is TRBD1 (5 bases). The CDR3 runs to 14 residues. The V and J ends lost 8 bases and 7 bases respectively, with 20 bases between them. Germline CDR1 is SGHAT and CDR2 is FQNNGV. The chain's CDR3 is CASGHSSRGIGYTF. CDR3 DNA sequence: TGTGCCAGCGGCCATTCGAGTCGGGGGATTGGCTACACCTTC.

This chain joins TRBV15 and TRBJ2-5; 9 bases are shared with TRBD2. The CDR3 has 19 residues. Trimming took 4 bases from V and 5 from J; bases not matched to a gene: 20. Germline values: CDR1 LNHNV, CDR2 YYDKDF (reference sequence). The CDR3 sequence: CATSIIPVASGMRWETQYF. The CDR3 DNA follows: TGTGCCACCAGCATAATTCCGGTGGCTAGCGGGATGAGGTGGGAGACCCAGTACTTC. Filled out from reference TRBV15 and TRBJ2-5, the complete variable domain reads DAMVIQNPRYQVTQFGKPVTLSCSQTLNHNVMYWYQQKSSQAPKLLFHYYDKDFNNEADTPDNFQSRRPNTSFCFLDIRSPGLGDTAMYLCATSIIPVASGMRWETQYFGPGTRLLVL.

The genes are TRBV6-5 and TRBJ2-5; 7 bases agree with TRBD1. This CDR3 has 14 residues. Losses at the gene ends were 9 bases for V and 5 bases for J; bases not matched to a gene: 12. Germline V gene data show CDR1 as MNHEY and CDR2 as SVGAGI. The CDR3 loop is CASGRQGWIETQYF. CDR3 DNA sequence: TGTGCCAGTGGACGACAGGGTTGGATTGAGACCCAGTACTTC.

The gene calls are TRBV19 and TRBJ2-5; D possibly corresponds to TRBD1 (5 bases). Germline V gives CDR1 LNHDA, CDR2 SQIVND (reference sequence). This CDR3 has 13 amino acids. The ends were cut back, 6 bases at V and 5 bases at J, with 13 bases in the middle. CDR3: CASRQGAFETQYF. Written as DNA, the CDR3 is TGTGCCAGTAGACAAGGGGCTTTTGAGACCCAGTACTTC. Full variable domain (remainder filled in from reference TRBV19 and TRBJ2-5): DGGITQSPKYLFRKEGQNVTLSCEQNLNHDAMYWYRQDPGQGLRLIYYSQIVNDFQKGDIAEGYSVSREKKESFPLTVTSAQKNPTAFYLCASRQGAFETQYFGPGTRLLVL.

The chain recombines TRBV11-3 with TRBJ1-4, with D perhaps matching TRBD1 (5 bases). The CDR3 is 18 residues long. Per germline, CDR1 SGHNT and CDR2 YENEEA. V lost 3 bases and J 4 bases, leaving 21 bases between the germline ends. The DNA of the CDR3 is TGTGCCAGCAGCTTGCAGGGTGGTGTTGGCGGTGTTAATGAAAAACTGTTTTTT. Amino acid sequence: CASSLQGGVGGVNEKLFF.

Concerning this clone itself: Other DNA sequences in the sample encode the same CDR3. The chain links TRBV30 to TRBJ2-5; 11 nucleotides agree with TRBD1. The CDR3 totals 13 residues. Germline V lookup: CDR1 GTSNPN, CDR2 SVGIG (reference sequence). J gave up 4 bases and V 3 bases, and 1 base lay outside the gene matches. CDR3 protein: CAWSGQGAETQYF. CDR3 nucleotides: TGTGCCTGGAGCGGACAGGGGGCAGAGACCCAGTACTTC.

This chain joins TRBV6-2 or TRBV6-3 and TRBJ2-3; D possibly corresponds to TRBD2 (5 bases). The length of the CDR3 is 15 residues. Trimming took 0 bases from V and 4 from J, leaving 11 bases between them. The germline gives CDR1 MNHEY, CDR2 SVGEGT. In nucleotides, the CDR3 is TGTGCCAGCAGTTACTCTGAGGGTCTGGCAGATACGCAGTATTTT. Protein sequence: CASSYSEGLADTQYF.

The rearrangement uses TRBV10-3 and TRBJ2-7; tentatively, D is TRBD2 (5 bases). V lost 2 bases and J 4 bases, leaving 6 bases between the germline ends. The CDR3 is 12 residues long. CDR1 and CDR2 from the germline V gene are ENHRY and SYGVKD. The CDR3 DNA reads as TGTGCCATCAGTGAGCCGGGGTACGAGCAGTACGTC. This codes for CAISEPGYEQYV.

This clone showed up just once. The V and J genes are TRBV28 and TRBJ1-6; 10 bases agree with TRBD1. The CDR3 covers 17 residues. Looked up from germline, CDR1 is MDHEN and CDR2 is SYDVKM. The J segment lost 10 bases and the V segment lost 6 bases, leaving 15 bases of the junction unmatched. The CDR3 bases are TGTGCCAGCAGAACGGACCGAACGACAGGGGGCAGGTCACCCCTCCACTTT. Translation: CASRTDRTTGGRSPLHF. Full variable domain (rest looked up from reference TRBV28 and TRBJ1-6): DVKVTQSSRYLVKRTGEKVFLECVQDMDHENMFWYRQDPGLGLRLIYFSYDVKMKEKGDIPEGYSVSREKKERFSLILESASTNQTSMYLCASRTDRTTGGRSPLHFGNGTRLTVT.

This chain connects TRBV21-1 to TRBJ1-1. TRBV21-1 constitutes a pseudogene. This CDR3 has 15 residues. Here the CDR3 DNA reads TGTGCCAGCAGCGGAGAACGGGGGGTAGACACTGAAGCTTTCTTT. Translating it yields CASSGERGVDTEAFF.

Only a few counts were recorded for this clone. The gene calls are TRBV7-3 and TRBJ2-1, with 7 positions matching TRBD1. Germline CDR1 SGHTA, CDR2 FQGTGA. The CDR3 is 12 amino acids. V lost 5 bases to trimming and J lost 7 bases; unmatched junction nucleotides: 2. DNA of the CDR3: TGTGCCAGCAGCGCACAGGGGAATGAGCAGTTCTTC. Translation: CASSAQGNEQFF.

The rearrangement joins TRBV10-3 to TRBJ2-1; 10 nucleotides align to TRBD2. The CDR3 loop spans 15 amino acids. Looked up from germline, CDR1 is ENHRY and CDR2 is SYGVKD. The V gene end was trimmed by 5 bases and the J gene end by 5 bases; junction bases not matched to a gene: 6. CDR3 nucleotide sequence: TGTGCCATCAGTAAGCGGGAGGGCCGGAACAATGAGCAGTTCTTC. This encodes CAISKREGRNNEQFF.

The V call is TRBV11-2, the J call TRBJ2-2; 9 positions agree with TRBD1. The germline V gene encodes CDR1 SGHAT and CDR2 FQNNGV. The CDR3 totals 17 residues. The V segment lost 0 bases and the J segment 5 bases; nucleotides outside the gene matches: 7. The chain's CDR3 is CASSLDLPTGGTGELFF. CDR3 bases: TGTGCCAGCAGCTTAGATCTCCCGACAGGGGGGACCGGGGAGCTGTTTTTT.

The gene calls are TRBV6-2 or TRBV6-3 and TRBJ2-1; 13 bases match TRBD2. The CDR3 totals 21 residues. V lost 2 bases and J lost 0; bases outside the gene matches: 13. Germline V gives CDR1 MNHEY, CDR2 SVGEGT. CDR3 coding DNA: TGTGCCAGCAGTTACAACCTCCTACTAGCGGGAGGGACGAGCTCCTACAATGAGCAGTTCTTC. Protein product: CASSYNLLLAGGTSSYNEQFF.

This chain links TRBV29-1 with TRBJ2-1; no clear D gene. CDR3 length: 14 amino acids. Looked up from germline, CDR1 is SQVTM and CDR2 is ANQGSEA. V lost 5 bases to trimming and J lost 8 bases, with 19 bases between them. CDR3 loop: CSVQTPLRGDEQFF. The CDR3 nucleotides are TGCAGCGTTCAAACCCCGTTAAGAGGCGATGAGCAGTTCTTC.

The V gene is TRBV20-1, the J gene TRBJ2-5; D gene uncertain. CDR3 length: 11 amino acids. V was cut by 7 bases and J by 6 bases, with 12 bases left in between. Germline CDR1 and CDR2: DFQATT and SNEGSKA (reference sequence). CDR3 nucleotide sequence: TGCAGTGTAATAGCCTCACAGACCCAGTACTTC. This sequence encodes CSVIASQTQYF.

V gene TRBV5-4 combines with J gene TRBJ2-3, with 8 bases fitting TRBD1. The CDR3 extends over 15 amino acids. V gave up 2 bases and J gave up 3 bases; unmatched junction bases: 5. Germline V gene sequence: CDR1 SGHNT, CDR2 YYREEE (reference sequence). Here the CDR3 reads CASSLRTGITDTQYF. CDR3 bases: TGTGCCAGCAGCTTAAGGACAGGGATTACAGATACGCAGTATTTT. Full variable domain (outside the CDR3, taken from reference TRBV5-4 and TRBJ2-3): ETGVTQSPTHLIKTRGQQVTLRCSSQSGHNTVSWYQQALGQGPQFIFQYYREEENGRGNFPPRFSGLQFPNYSSELNVNALELDDSALYLCASSLRTGITDTQYFGPGTRLTVL.

There are a few counts of this clone. The DNA for the CDR3 is TGTGCCAGCAGGGGCACTGGGAATGAGCAGTTCTTC. This translates into CASRGTGNEQFF. V is TRBV7-3 and J is TRBJ2-1; no reliable D call. Trimming stripped 6 bases from V and 7 bases from J, with 10 bases between. Germline V lookup: CDR1 SGHTA, CDR2 FQGTGA. The CDR3 is 12 amino acids.